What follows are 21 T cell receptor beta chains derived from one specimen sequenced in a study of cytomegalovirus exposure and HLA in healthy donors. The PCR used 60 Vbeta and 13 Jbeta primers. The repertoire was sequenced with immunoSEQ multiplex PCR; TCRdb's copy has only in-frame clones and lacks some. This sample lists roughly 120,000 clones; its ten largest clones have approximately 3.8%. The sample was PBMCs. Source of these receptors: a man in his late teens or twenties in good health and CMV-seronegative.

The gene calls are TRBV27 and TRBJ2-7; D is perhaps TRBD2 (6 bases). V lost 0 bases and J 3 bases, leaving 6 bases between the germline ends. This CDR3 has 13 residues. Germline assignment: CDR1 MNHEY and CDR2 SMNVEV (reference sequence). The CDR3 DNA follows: TGTGCCAGCAGTTTATCGGAGGGCTACGAGCAGTACTTC. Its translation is CASSLSEGYEQYF.

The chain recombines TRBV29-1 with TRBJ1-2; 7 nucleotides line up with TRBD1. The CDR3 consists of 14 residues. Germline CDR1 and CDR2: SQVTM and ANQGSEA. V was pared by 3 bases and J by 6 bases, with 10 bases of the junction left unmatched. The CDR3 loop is CSVDLRGSGHGYTF. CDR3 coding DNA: TGCAGCGTTGATCTCAGGGGGTCGGGCCATGGCTACACCTTC.

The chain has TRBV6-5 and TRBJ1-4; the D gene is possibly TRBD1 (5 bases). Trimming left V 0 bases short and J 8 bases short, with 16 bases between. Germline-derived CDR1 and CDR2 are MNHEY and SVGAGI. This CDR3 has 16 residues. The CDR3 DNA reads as TGTGCCAGCAGTTACTCGGGGAGGGGAGCGGAGGAAAAACTGTTTTTT. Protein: CASSYSGRGAEEKLFF.

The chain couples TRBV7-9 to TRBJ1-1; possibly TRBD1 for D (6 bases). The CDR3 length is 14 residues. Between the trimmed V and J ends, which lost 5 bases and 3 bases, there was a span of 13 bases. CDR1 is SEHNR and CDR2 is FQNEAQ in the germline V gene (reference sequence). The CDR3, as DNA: TGTGCCAGCAGCCGAGGGGGGGGGTACACTGAAGCTTTCTTT. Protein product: CASSRGGGYTEAFF.

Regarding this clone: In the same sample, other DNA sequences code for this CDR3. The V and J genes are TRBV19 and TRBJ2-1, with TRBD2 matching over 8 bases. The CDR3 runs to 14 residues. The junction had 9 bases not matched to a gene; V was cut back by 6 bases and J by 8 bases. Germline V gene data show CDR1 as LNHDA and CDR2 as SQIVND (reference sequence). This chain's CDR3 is CASSGRDNRYEQFF. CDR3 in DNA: TGTGCCAGTAGCGGGAGGGACAATCGGTATGAGCAGTTCTTC.

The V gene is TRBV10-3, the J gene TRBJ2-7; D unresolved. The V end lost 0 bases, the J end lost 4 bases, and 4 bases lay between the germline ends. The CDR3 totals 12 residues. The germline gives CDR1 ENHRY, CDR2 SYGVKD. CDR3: CAISESRYEQYF. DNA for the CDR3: TGTGCCATCAGTGAGTCGAGGTACGAGCAGTACTTC.

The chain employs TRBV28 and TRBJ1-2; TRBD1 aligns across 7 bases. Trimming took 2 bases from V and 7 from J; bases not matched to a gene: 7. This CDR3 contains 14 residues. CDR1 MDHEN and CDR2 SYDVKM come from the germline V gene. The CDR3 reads CASSLEGALAGYTF. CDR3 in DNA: TGTGCCAGCAGTTTAGAGGGGGCGCTGGCTGGCTACACCTTC.

The CDR3 region has the DNA TGTGCCAGCACCCGAGGACTAGCGGACAATGAGCAGTTCTTC. Translated: CASTRGLADNEQFF. The J gene is TRBJ2-1, the V gene TRBV9; the match to TRBD2 covers 10 bases. CDR3 length: 14 amino acids. CDR1 SGDLS and CDR2 YYNGEE come from the germline V gene. The V gene end was trimmed by 6 bases and the J gene end by 5 bases; junction bases not matched to a gene: 5.

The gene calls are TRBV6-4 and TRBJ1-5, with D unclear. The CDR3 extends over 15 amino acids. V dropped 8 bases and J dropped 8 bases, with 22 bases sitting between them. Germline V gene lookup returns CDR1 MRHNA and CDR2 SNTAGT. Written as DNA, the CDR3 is TGTGCCAGCCGCCGGCGTGCTACGAGTGGAGAGCCCCAGCATTTT. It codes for CASRRRATSGEPQHF.

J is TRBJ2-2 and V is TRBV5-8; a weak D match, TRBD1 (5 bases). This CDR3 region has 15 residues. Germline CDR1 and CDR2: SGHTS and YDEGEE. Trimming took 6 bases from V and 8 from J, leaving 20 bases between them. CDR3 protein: CASIKRRQSRGELFF. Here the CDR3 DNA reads TGTGCCAGCATCAAACGACGACAGTCCAGGGGGGAGCTGTTTTTT.

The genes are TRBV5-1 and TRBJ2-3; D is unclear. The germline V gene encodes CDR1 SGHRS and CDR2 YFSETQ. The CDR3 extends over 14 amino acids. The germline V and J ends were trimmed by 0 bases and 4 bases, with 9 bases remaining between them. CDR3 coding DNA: TGCGCCAGCAGCTTGGCTTCCCTCGCAGATACGCAGTATTTT. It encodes CASSLASLADTQYF.

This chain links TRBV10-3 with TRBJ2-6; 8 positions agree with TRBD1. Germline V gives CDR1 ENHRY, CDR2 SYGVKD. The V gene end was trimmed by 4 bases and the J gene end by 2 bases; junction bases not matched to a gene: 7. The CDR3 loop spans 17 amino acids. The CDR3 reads CAISGFRGQAGANVLTF. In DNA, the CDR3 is TGTGCCATCAGTGGCTTCAGGGGGCAGGCTGGGGCCAACGTCCTGACTTTC.

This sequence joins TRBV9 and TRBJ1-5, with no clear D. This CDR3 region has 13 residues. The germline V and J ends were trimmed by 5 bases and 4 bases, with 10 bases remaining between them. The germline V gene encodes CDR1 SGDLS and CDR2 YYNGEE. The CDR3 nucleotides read TGTGCCAGCAGTGCGGGGATAAATCAGCCCCAGCATTTT. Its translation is CASSAGINQPQHF.

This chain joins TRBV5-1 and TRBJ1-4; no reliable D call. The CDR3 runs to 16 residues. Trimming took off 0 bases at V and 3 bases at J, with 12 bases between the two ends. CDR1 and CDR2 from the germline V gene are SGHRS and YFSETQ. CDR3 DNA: TGCGCCAGCAGCTTGGAACCAATTCGGGCTAATGAAAAACTGTTTTTT. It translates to CASSLEPIRANEKLFF.

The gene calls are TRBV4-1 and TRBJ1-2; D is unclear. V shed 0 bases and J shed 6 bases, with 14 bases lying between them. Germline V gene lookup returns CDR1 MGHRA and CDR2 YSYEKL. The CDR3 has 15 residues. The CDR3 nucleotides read TGCGCCAGCAGCCAAGATCTGGCGGCACCTAATGGCTACACCTTC. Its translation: CASSQDLAAPNGYTF.

CDR3 nucleotide sequence: TGTGCCAGCACAATAAGGACAGGGGTGAATGAGCAGTTCTTC. It is translated as CASTIRTGVNEQFF. The chain employs TRBV6-5 and TRBJ2-1, with TRBD1 matching over 9 bases. CDR1 and CDR2 from the germline V gene are MNHEY and SVGAGI. The V and J ends lost 7 bases and 7 bases, in that order; junction bases with no gene match: 8. The CDR3 is made up of 14 amino acids.

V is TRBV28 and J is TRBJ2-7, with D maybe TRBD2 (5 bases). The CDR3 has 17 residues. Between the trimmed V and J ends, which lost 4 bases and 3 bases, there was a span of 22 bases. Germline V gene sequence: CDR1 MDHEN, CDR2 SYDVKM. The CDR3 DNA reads TGTGCCAGCAGTTATCTTTCATTCGGCCTAGCACACTACGAGCAGTACTTC. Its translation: CASSYLSFGLAHYEQYF.

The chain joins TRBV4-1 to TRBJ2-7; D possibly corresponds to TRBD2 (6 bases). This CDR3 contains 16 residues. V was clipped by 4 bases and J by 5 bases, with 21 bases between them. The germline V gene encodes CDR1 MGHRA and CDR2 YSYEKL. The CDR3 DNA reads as TGCGCCAGCAGCCGGAGGGTCGGGACTGATTACCACGAGCAGTACTTC. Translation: CASSRRVGTDYHEQYF.

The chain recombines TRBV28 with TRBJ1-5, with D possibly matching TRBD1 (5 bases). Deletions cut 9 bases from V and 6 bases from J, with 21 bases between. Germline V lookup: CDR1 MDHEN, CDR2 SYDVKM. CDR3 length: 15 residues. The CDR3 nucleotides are TGTGCCAGTGGAGTTCGGAACAGGAGAGGTCAGCCCCAGCATTTT. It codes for CASGVRNRRGQPQHF. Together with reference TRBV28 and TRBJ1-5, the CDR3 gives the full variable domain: DVKVTQSSRYLVKRTGEKVFLECVQDMDHENMFWYRQDPGLGLRLIYFSYDVKMKEKGDIPEGYSVSREKKERFSLILESASTNQTSMYLCASGVRNRRGQPQHFGDGTRLSIL.

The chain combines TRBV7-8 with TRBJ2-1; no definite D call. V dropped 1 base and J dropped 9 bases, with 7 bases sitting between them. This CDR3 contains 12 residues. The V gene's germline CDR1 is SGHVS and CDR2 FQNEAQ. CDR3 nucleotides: TGTGCCAGCAGCTTAGAAAGAGGTGAGCAGTTCTTC. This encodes CASSLERGEQFF.

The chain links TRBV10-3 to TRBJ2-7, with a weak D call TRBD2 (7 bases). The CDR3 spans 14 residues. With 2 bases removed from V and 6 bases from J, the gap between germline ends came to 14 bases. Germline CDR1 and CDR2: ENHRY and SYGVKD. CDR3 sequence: CAISEAGARGEQYF. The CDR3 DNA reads TGTGCCATCAGTGAGGCGGGGGCCCGTGGCGAGCAGTACTTC.